This T cell receptor beta chain was identified in a study of cytomegalovirus exposure and HLA in healthy donors. For the study at large: The roughly 120 million unique TCR beta sequences, from around 200 million T cells, were found by an earlier analysis.

PCR employed 60 Vbeta and 13 Jbeta primers. Profiled with immunoSEQ multiplex PCR; TCRdb holds only in-frame clones, not every one. Of 200,000 to 250,000 clones in the sample, roughly four fifths were seen once. This TCR came from a woman aged 35 to 49 in good health and CMV-seronegative. The sequenced sample consisted of PBMCs.

CDR3 sequence: CASSLSATNTDTQYF. CDR3 sequence (DNA): TGCGCCAGCAGCCTTAGCGCTACCAACACAGATACGCAGTATTTT. The chain combines TRBV4-1 with TRBJ2-3, with D maybe TRBD2 (5 bases). Per the germline V gene, CDR1 is MGHRA and CDR2 is YSYEKL. The germline V and J ends were trimmed by 4 bases and 2 bases, with 13 bases remaining between them. This CDR3 is built from 15 residues.